This TCR beta chain was sequenced during a study of T cells after yellow fever vaccination. Points from the study as a whole: At around 95% for CD4 and approximately 88% for CD8, most primary-vaccination clones showed up again after the booster. Clonotypes appearing in both CD4 and CD8 compartments existed, and their share was small. FACS-sorted repertoires might harbor abundant contaminating clonotypes from the bulk population.

Germline V gene data show CDR1 as MNHEY and CDR2 as SVGAGI. The CDR3 has 12 residues. The ends were cut back, 9 bases at V and 7 bases at J, with 13 bases in the middle. As TCR cDNA was made by 5'RACE template switching, a universal primer site and UMIs were added. From the 5' RACE reads, TCRdb called clonotypes with MiXCR, one entry per CDR3 protein. This repertoire shows hundreds of thousands of distinct CDR3 sequences, around 3.9% found once; its top ten account for about 20%. This clonotype has at least ten counts. Its specificity is not known. Sequenced here: PBMCs, sampled on the day of the yellow fever booster vaccination. The chain combines TRBV6-5 with TRBJ2-1; D is unresolved. The receptor was derived from a man aged 18 to 29 who received the YFV17D yellow fever vaccine. The CDR3 nucleotides are TGTGCCAGTCATCATCTCAGAAATGAGCAGTTCTTC. Its protein is CASHHLRNEQFF.